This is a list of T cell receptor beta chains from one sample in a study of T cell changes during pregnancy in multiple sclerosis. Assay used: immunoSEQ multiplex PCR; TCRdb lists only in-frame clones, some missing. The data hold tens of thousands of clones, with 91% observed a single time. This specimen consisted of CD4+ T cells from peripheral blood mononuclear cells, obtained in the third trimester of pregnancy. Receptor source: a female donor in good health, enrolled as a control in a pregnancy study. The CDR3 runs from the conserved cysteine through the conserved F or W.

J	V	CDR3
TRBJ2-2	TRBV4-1	CASSHIGSTGELFF
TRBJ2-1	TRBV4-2	CASSQVEGALLEQFF
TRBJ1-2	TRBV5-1	CASSLYGGDYGYTF
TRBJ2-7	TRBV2	CARRGQGPNYEQYF
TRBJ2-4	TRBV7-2	CASSARRSIQYF
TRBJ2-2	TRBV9	CASSPPNTGELFF
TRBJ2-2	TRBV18	CASSPTGLAGIGTGELFF
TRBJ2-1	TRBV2	CASSPSDNEQFF
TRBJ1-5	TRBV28	CASSTGTLYQPQHF
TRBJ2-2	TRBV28	CASRGPTGGTNTGELFF
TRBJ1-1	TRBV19	CASSRGDRGYNTEAFF
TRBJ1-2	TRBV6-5	CASSYSGASYTF
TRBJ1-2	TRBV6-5	CASSYLTGALNYGYTF
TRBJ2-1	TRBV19	CASRPLGLAGVNEQFF
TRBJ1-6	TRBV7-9	CASSLGLGAANNSPLHF
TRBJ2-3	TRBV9	CASSSGTSGLSTDTQYF
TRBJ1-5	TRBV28	CAIRTRNQPQHF
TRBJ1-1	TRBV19	CASSPRRRVPEAFF
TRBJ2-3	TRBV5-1	CASSLGGGSADTQYF
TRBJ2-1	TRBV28	CASSNAVLAGVGGEQFF
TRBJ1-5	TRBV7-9	CASSLSGGSNQPQHF
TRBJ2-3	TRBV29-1	CSVEEYRGDTQYF
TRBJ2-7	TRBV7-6	CASSGDRGLEQYF
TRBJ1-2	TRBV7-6	CASSFFDYGYTF
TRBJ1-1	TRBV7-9	CASSKTFTEYPMNTEAFF
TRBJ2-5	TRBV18	CASSPLARGETQYF
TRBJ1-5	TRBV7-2	CASSLFWGESNQPQHF
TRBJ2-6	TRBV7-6	CASSPEVHSGANVLTF
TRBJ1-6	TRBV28	CASSFGDRGDSPLHF
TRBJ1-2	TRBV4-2	CASSHPIRDSGYTF
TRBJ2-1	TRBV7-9	CASSLASGRGYNEQFF
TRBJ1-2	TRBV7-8	CASSLDRAPWRGGAGYTF
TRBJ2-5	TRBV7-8	CASSLSLAGAGETQYF
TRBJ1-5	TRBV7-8	CASSLAGEPPQHF
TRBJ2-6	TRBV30	CAWTLLSSGANVLTF